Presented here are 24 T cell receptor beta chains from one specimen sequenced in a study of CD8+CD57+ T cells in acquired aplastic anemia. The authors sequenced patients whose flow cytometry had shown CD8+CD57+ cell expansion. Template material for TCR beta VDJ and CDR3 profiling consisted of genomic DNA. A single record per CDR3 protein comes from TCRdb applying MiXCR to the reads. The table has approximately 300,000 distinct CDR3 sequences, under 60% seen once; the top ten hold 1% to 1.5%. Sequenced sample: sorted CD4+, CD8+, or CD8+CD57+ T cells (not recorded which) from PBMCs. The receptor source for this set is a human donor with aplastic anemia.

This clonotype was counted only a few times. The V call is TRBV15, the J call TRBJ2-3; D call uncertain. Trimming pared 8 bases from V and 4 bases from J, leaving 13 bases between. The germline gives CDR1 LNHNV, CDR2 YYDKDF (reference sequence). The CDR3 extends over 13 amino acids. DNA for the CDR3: TGTGCCACCGTTGATGGCGGCGCAGATACGCAGTATTTT. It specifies CATVDGGADTQYF.

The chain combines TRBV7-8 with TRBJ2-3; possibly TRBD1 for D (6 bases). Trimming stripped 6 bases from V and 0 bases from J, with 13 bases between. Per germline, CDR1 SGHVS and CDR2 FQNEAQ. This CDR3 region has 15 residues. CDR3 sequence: CASRRTALSTDTQYF. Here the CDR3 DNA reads TGTGCCAGCAGGAGGACAGCCCTGAGCACAGATACGCAGTATTTT.

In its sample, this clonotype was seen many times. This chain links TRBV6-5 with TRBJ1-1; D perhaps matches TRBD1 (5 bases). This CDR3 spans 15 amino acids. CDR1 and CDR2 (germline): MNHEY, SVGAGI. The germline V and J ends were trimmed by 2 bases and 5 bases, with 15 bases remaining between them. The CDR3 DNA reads TGTGCCAGCAGTTACACTAGAGGGGTGGGGACTGAAGCTTTCTTT. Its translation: CASSYTRGVGTEAFF.

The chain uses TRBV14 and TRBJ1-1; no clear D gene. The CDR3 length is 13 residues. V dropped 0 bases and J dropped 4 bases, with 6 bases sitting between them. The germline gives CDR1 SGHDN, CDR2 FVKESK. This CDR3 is CASSQDMSTEAFF. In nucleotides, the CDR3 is TGTGCCAGCAGCCAAGATATGAGCACTGAAGCTTTCTTT.

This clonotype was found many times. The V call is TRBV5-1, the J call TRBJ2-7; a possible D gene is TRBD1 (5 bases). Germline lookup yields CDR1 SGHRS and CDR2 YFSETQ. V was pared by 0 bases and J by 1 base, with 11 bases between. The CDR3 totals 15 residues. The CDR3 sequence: CASSLDGTGSYEQYF. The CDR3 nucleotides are TGCGCCAGCAGCTTGGATGGTACAGGATCCTACGAGCAGTACTTC. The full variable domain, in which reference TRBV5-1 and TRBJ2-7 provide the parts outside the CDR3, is KAGVTQTPRYLIKTRGQQVTLSCSPISGHRSVSWYQQTPGQGLQFLFEYFSETQRNKGNFPGRFSGRQFSNSRSEMNVSTLELGDSALYLCASSLDGTGSYEQYFGPGTRLTVT.

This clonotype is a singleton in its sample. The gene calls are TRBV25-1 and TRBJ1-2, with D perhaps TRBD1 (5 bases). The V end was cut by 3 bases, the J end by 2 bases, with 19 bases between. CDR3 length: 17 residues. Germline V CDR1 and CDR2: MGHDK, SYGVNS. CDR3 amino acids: CASSDLLGAGANYGYTF. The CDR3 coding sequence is TGTGCCAGCAGTGACCTCCTCGGGGCGGGCGCGAACTATGGCTACACCTTC.

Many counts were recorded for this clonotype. The CDR3 is CASSLGGPGTDTQYF. The CDR3 DNA is TGCGCCAGCAGCTTGGGGGGCCCGGGTACAGATACGCAGTATTTT. The rearrangement uses TRBV5-1 and TRBJ2-3; perhaps TRBD1 as D (5 bases). CDR3 length: 15 amino acids. The germline gives CDR1 SGHRS, CDR2 YFSETQ. V lost 0 bases, J lost 3 bases, and 11 bases lay in between.

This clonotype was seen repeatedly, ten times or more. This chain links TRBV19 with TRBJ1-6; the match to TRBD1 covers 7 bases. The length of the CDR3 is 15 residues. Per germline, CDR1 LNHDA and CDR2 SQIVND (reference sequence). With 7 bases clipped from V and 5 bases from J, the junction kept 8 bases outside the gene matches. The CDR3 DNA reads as TGTGCCAGTATGGCAACGGGGACAGATAATTCACCCCTCCACTTT. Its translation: CASMATGTDNSPLHF.

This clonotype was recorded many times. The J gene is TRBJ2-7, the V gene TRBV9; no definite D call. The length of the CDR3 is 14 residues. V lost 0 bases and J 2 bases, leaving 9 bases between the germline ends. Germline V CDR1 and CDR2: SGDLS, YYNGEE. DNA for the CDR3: TGTGCCAGCAGCGTAGCCGGCAGGACCTACGAGCAGTACTTC. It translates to CASSVAGRTYEQYF.

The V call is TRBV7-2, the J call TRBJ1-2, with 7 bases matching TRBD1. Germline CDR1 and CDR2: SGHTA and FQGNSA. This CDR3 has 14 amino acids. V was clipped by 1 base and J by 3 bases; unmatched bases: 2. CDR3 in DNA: TGTGCCAGCAGCTTAGAGGGGGCCTACTATGGCTACACCTTC. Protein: CASSLEGAYYGYTF.

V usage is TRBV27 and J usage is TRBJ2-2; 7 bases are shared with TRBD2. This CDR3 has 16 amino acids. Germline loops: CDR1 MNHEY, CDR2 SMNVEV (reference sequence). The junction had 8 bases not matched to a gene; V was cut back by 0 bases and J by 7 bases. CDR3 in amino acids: CASSLSTSHLDGELFF. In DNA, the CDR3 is TGTGCCAGCAGTTTATCGACTAGCCATTTGGACGGGGAGCTGTTTTTT.

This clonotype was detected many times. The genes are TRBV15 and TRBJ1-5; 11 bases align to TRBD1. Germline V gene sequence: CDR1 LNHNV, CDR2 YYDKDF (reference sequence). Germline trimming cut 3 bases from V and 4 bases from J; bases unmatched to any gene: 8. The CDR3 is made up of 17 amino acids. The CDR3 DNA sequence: TGTGCCACCAGCAGCCGGACAGGGGGCAGAGGGAATCAGCCCCAGCATTTT. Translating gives CATSSRTGGRGNQPQHF. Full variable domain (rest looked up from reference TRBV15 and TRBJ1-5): DAMVIQNPRYQVTQFGKPVTLSCSQTLNHNVMYWYQQKSSQAPKLLFHYYDKDFNNEADTPDNFQSRRPNTSFCFLDIRSPGLGDTAMYLCATSSRTGGRGNQPQHFGDGTRLSIL.

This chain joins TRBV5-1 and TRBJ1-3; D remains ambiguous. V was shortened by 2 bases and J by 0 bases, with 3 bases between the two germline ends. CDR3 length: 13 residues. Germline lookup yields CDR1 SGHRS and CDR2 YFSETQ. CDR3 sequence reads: CASSFDSGNTIYF. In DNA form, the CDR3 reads TGCGCCAGCAGCTTCGACTCTGGAAACACCATATATTTT.

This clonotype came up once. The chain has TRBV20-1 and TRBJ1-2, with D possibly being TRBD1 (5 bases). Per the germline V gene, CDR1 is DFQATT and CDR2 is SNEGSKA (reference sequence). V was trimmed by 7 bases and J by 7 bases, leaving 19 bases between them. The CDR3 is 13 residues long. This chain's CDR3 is CSGGVEAGVGYTF. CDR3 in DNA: TGCAGTGGAGGGGTTGAGGCCGGAGTTGGCTACACCTTC.

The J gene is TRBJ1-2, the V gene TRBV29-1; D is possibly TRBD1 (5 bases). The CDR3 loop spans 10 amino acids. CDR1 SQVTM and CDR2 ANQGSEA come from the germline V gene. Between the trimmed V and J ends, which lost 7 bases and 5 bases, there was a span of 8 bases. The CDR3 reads CSAKGYGYTF. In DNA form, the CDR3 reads TGCAGCGCCAAGGGGTATGGCTACACCTTC. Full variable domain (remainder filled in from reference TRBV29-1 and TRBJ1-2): SAVISQKPSRDICQRGTSLTIQCQVDSQVTMMFWYRQQPGQSLTLIATANQGSEATYESGFVIDKFPISRPNLTFSTLTVSNMSPEDSSIYLCSAKGYGYTFGSGTRLTVV.

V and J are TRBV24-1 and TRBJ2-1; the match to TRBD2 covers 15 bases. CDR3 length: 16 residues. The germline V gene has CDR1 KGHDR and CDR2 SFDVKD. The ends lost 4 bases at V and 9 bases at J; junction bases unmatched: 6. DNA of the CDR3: TGTGCCACCAGTGACCGGACTAGCGGGGGGGCCGTTGAGCAGTTCTTC. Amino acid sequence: CATSDRTSGGAVEQFF.

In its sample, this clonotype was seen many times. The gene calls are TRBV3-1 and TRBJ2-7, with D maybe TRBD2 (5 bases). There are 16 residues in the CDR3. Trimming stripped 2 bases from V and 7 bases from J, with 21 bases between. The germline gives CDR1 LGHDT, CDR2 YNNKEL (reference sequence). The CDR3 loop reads CASSQNVAAGLGEQYF. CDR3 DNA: TGTGCCAGCAGCCAAAACGTTGCTGCGGGTTTAGGGGAGCAGTACTTC.

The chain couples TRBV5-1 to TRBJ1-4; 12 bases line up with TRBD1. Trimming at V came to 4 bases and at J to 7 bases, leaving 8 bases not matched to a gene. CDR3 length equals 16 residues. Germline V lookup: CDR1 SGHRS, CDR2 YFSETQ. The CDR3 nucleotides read TGCGCCAGCAGCAGGGGACAGGGGGCTTTTAGTGAAAAACTGTTTTTT. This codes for CASSRGQGAFSEKLFF.

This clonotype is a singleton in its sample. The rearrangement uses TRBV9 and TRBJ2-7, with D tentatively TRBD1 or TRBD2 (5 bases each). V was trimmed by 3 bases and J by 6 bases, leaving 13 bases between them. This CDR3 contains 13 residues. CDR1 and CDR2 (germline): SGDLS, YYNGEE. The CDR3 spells CASSDGTVREQYF. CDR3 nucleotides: TGTGCCAGCAGCGACGGGACGGTCCGCGAGCAGTACTTC.

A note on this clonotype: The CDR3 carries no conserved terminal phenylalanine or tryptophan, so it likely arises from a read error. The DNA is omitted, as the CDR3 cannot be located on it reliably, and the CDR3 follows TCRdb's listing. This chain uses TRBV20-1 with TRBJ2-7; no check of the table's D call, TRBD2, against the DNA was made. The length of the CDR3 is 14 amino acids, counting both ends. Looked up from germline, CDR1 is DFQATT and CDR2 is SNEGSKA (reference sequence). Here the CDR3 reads CSANLGLASYEQYC.

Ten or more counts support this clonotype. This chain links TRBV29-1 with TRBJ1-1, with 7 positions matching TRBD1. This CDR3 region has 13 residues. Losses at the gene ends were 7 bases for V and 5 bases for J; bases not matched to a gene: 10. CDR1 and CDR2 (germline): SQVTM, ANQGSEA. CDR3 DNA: TGCAGCGCTGGAGGGGGCAGGGGGACTGAAGCTTTCTTT. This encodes CSAGGGRGTEAFF.

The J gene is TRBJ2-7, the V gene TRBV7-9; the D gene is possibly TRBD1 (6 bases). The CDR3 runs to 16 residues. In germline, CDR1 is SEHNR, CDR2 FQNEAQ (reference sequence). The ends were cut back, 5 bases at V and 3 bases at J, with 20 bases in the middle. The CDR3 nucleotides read TGTGCCAGCAGCCCAACCTCCCAGGGGATTCGCTACGAGCAGTACTTC. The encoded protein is CASSPTSQGIRYEQYF.

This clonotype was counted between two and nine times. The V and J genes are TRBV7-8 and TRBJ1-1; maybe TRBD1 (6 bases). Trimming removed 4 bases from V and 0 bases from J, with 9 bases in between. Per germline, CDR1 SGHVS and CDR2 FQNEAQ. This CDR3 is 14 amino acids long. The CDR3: CASSSGALNTEAFF. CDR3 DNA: TGTGCCAGCAGCTCGGGGGCGTTGAACACTGAAGCTTTCTTT.

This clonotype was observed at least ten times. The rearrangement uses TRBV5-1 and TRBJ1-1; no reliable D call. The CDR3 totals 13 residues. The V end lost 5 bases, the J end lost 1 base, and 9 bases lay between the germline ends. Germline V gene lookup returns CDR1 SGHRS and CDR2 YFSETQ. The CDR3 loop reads CASRETSNTEAFF. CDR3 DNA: TGCGCCAGCAGGGAGACTTCGAACACTGAAGCTTTCTTT.